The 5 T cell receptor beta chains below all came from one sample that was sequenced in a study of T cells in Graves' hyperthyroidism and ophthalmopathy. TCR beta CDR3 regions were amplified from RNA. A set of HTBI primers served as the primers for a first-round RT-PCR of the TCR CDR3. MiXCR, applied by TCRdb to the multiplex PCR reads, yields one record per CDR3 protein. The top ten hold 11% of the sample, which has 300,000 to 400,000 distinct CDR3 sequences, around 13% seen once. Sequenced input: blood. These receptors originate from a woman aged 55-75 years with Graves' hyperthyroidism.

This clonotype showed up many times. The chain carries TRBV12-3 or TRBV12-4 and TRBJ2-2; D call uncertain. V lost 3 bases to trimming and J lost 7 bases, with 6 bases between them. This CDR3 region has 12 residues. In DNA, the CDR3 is TGTGCCAGCAGTTTGCATCTCGGGGAGCTGTTTTTT. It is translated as CASSLHLGELFF.

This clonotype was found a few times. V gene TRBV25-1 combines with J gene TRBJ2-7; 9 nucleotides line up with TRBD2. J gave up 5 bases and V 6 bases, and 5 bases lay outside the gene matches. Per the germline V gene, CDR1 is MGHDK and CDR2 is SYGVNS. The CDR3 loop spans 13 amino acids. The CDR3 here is CASRLAGSHEQYF. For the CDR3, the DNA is TGTGCCAGCAGGCTAGCGGGAAGTCACGAGCAGTACTTC.

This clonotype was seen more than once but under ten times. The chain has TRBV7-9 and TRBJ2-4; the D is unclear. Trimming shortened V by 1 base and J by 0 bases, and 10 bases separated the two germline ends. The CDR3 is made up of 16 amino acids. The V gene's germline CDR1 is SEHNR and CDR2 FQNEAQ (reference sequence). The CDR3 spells CASSLVASVAKNIQYF. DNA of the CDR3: TGTGCCAGCAGCTTAGTCGCGTCGGTAGCCAAAAACATTCAGTACTTC.

CDR3 sequence reads: CASSQVPRDTEAFF. For the CDR3, the DNA is TGTGCCAGCAGCCAAGTCCCCAGGGACACTGAAGCTTTCTTT. The rearrangement uses TRBV14 and TRBJ1-1; a weak D match, TRBD1 (5 bases). In germline, CDR1 is SGHDN, CDR2 FVKESK. Trimming stripped 1 base from V and 3 bases from J, with 9 bases between. CDR3 length equals 14 residues. Using reference TRBV14 and TRBJ1-1 for the parts outside the CDR3, the full variable domain is EAGVTQFPSHSVIEKGQTVTLRCDPISGHDNLYWYRRVMGKEIKFLLHFVKESKQDESGMPNNRFLAERTGGTYSTLKVQPAELEDSGVYFCASSQVPRDTEAFFGQGTRLTVV.

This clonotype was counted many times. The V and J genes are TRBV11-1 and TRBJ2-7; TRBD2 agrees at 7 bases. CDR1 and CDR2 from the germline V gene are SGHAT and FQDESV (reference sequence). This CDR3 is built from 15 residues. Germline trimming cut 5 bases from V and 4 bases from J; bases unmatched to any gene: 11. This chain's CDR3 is CASSRTGGRVYEQYF. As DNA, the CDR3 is TGTGCCAGCAGCCGTACAGGAGGGAGGGTGTACGAGCAGTACTTC.